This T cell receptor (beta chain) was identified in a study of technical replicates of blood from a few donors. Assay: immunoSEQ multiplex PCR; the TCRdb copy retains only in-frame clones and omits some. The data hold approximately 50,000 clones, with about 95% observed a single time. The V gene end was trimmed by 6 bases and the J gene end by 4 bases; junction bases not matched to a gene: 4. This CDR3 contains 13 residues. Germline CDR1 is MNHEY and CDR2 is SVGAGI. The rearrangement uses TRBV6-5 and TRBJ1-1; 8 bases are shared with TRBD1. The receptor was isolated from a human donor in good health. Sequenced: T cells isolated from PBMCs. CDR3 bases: TGTGCCAGCAGCCTGGGGACAGGCACTGAAGCTTTCTTT. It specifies CASSLGTGTEAFF.